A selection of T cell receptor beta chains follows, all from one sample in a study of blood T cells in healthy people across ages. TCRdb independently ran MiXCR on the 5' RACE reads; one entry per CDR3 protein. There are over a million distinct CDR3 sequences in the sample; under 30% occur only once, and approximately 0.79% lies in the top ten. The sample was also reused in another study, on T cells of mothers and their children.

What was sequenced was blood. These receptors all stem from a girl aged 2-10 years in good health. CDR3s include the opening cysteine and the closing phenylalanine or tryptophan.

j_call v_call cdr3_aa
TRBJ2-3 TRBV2 CASMRYGVADTQYF
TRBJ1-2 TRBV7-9 CASSPPGEGDGYTF
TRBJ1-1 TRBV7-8 CASSPGPGSGEAFF
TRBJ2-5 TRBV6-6 CASSYRLGLGEETQYF
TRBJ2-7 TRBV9 CASSVALWATLHEQYF
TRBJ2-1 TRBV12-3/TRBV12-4 CASSFPGGTEQFF
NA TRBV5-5 CASSVRDRQYEQYF
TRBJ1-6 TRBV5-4 CASSFQGSASPLHF
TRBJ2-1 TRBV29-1 CSVETVGSYNEQFF
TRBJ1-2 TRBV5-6 CASSLAPEETNYGYTF
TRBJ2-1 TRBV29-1 CSVERLATYNEQFF
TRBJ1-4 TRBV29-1 CSVGVGNEKLFF
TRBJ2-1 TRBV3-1 CASSQAKGGGLSYNEQFF
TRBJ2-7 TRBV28 CASSSRDRDSYEQYF
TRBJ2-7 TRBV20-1 CSATESYEQYF
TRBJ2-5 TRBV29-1 CSVEGSLGGQYF
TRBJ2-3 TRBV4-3 CASSRTAYSTDTQYF
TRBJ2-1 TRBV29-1 CSVDAEYNEQFF
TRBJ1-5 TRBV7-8 CASSPHGTDFYSNQPQHF
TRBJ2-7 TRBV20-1 CSARGPGVYEQYF
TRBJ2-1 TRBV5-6 CASSFTRPYNEQFF
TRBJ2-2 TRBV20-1 CGASATAFTGELFF
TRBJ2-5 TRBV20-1 CSASPYDVPPSQETQYF
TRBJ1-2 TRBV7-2 CASILGATNYGYTF
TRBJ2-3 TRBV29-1 CSARGLLTDTQYF
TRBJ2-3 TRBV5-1 CASSPYRATGDTQYF
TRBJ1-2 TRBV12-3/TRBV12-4 CASTLTGRNYGYTF
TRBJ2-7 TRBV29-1 CSVLAGSGTYEQYF
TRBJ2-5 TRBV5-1 CASSLAEGGETQHF
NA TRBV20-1 CSARDNSRDTAWETQYF
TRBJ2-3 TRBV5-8 CASRFDTRTDTQYF
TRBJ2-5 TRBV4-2 CASSQFAGGRETQYF
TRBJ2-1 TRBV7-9 CACTTGASNEQFF
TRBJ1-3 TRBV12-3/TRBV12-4 CASSSDDPQGYTSGNTIYF